This TCR beta chain was retrieved from a study of cytomegalovirus exposure and HLA in healthy donors. Study results and limitations: In a later analysis, the majority of CMV-associated beta chains seemingly showed HLA restriction. Most of the TCR beta V segments (in an earlier analysis) were productive either about 87% or about 30% of the time.

Vbeta (60) and Jbeta (13) primers were used in the PCR. Assay: immunoSEQ multiplex PCR; the TCRdb copy retains only in-frame clones and omits some. The sample shows more than 90,000 clones, approximately 78% of them seen only once. On this clone: Its antigen remains unidentified.

This sequence originates from a man aged 25-40 years in good health and CMV-seropositive. What was sequenced was PBMCs.

The CDR3 DNA sequence: TGTGCCAGCAGCCTACCGCGAGGAGCTAGCACAGATACGCAGTATTTT. It specifies CASSLPRGASTDTQYF. V and J are TRBV6-6 and TRBJ2-3; no reliable D call. V was pared by 6 bases and J by 0 bases, with 16 bases between. The CDR3 length is 16 residues. The germline V gene has CDR1 MNHNY and CDR2 SVGAGI (reference sequence).